This T cell receptor (beta chain) was identified during a study of blood T cell repertoires in COVID-19. The trim removed 3 bases at V and 5 bases at J, leaving 5 bases unmatched. CDR1 and CDR2 from the germline V gene are MNHEY and SVGEGT. CDR3 size: 15 residues. The repertoire was sequenced with immunoSEQ multiplex PCR; TCRdb's copy has only in-frame clones and lacks some. The sample carries 250,000 or so clones, nearly 90% recorded once. The sequencing input was peripheral blood. The source of this sequence is a woman between 55 and 75 years old with COVID-19, enrolled during active disease. The chain has TRBV6-2 or TRBV6-3 and TRBJ1-4; TRBD1 aligns across 8 bases. The CDR3 is CASSYEDRANEKLFF. The CDR3 nucleotides read TGTGCCAGCAGTTATGAGGACAGGGCCAATGAAAAACTGTTTTTT.